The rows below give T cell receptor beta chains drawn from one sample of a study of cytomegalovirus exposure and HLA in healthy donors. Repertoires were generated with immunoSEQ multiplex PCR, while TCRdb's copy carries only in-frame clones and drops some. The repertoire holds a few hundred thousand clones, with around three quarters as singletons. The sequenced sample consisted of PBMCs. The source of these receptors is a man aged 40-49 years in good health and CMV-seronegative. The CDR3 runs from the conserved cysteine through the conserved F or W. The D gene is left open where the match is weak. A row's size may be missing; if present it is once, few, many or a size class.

CDR3 protein: CASSLGGATEAFF
CDR3 DNA: TGTGCCAGCAGCCTCGGGGGGGCCACTGAAGCTTTCTTT
clone size: .
J gene: TRBJ1-1
D gene: .
V gene: TRBV14
CDR3 length: 13

CDR3 protein: CASSFLADKNSYEQYF
CDR3 DNA: TGTGCCAGCAGTTTCCTCGCCGACAAGAACTCCTACGAGCAGTACTTC
clone size: .
J gene: TRBJ2-7
D gene: .
V gene: TRBV27
CDR3 length: 16

CDR3 protein: CASSVYLIAGGVYEQFF
CDR3 DNA: TGTGCCAGCAGCGTGTACCTCATAGCGGGAGGGGTGTATGAGCAGTTCTTC
clone size: once
J gene: TRBJ2-1
D gene: TRBD2
V gene: TRBV9
CDR3 length: 17

CDR3 protein: CASSQGFGNLDEQYF
CDR3 DNA: TGCGCCAGCAGCCAAGGATTCGGGAATCTGGACGAGCAGTACTTC
clone size: .
J gene: TRBJ2-7
D gene: .
V gene: TRBV4-3
CDR3 length: 15

CDR3 protein: CASSFIAGYYTDTQYF
CDR3 DNA: TGTGCCAGCAGCTTCATAGCGGGATATTACACAGATACGCAGTATTTT
clone size: .
J gene: TRBJ2-3
D gene: TRBD2
V gene: TRBV7-2
CDR3 length: 16

CDR3 protein: CASSSPFLRERLTGELFF
CDR3 DNA: TGTGCCAGTAGTAGCCCCTTTCTGAGGGAGAGGCTAACCGGGGAGCTGTTTTTT
clone size: once
J gene: TRBJ2-2
D gene: .
V gene: TRBV19
CDR3 length: 18

CDR3 protein: CATSSRLAGVNYEQYF
CDR3 DNA: TGTGCCACCAGCTCCAGACTAGCGGGAGTGAACTACGAGCAGTACTTC
clone size: .
J gene: TRBJ2-7
D gene: TRBD2
V gene: TRBV15
CDR3 length: 16

CDR3 protein: CASSQSWTGSDQPQHF
CDR3 DNA: TGTGCCAGCAGCCAATCCTGGACAGGGAGCGATCAGCCCCAGCATTTT
clone size: .
J gene: TRBJ1-5
D gene: TRBD1
V gene: TRBV16
CDR3 length: 16

CDR3 protein: CASSLGQGNQPQHF
CDR3 DNA: TGCGCCAGCAGCCTTGGTCAGGGAAATCAGCCCCAGCATTTT
clone size: .
J gene: TRBJ1-5
D gene: .
V gene: TRBV4-3
CDR3 length: 14

CDR3 protein: CAISESGGRSSGANVLTF
CDR3 DNA: TGTGCCATCAGTGAGTCGGGGGGAAGGAGCTCTGGGGCCAACGTCCTGACTTTC
clone size: once
J gene: TRBJ2-6
D gene: .
V gene: TRBV10-3
CDR3 length: 18

CDR3 protein: CASSSGTSGRGNTGELFF
CDR3 DNA: TGTGCCAGCAGTTCTGGGACTAGCGGGAGAGGGAACACCGGGGAGCTGTTTTTT
clone size: .
J gene: TRBJ2-2
D gene: TRBD2
V gene: TRBV28
CDR3 length: 18

CDR3 protein: CASSQDPGQGANYGYTF
CDR3 DNA: TGTGCCAGCAGCCAAGATCCGGGACAGGGGGCGAACTATGGCTACACCTTC
clone size: .
J gene: TRBJ1-2
D gene: TRBD1
V gene: TRBV14
CDR3 length: 17

CDR3 protein: CASSLRGGYEQYF
CDR3 DNA: TGTGCCAGCAGCTTACGCGGAGGCTACGAGCAGTACTTC
clone size: once
J gene: TRBJ2-7
D gene: .
V gene: TRBV7-6
CDR3 length: 13

CDR3 protein: CASSQYRAMDEQFF
CDR3 DNA: TGTGCCAGCAGCCAATACAGGGCCATGGATGAGCAGTTCTTC
clone size: .
J gene: TRBJ2-1
D gene: .
V gene: TRBV4-2
CDR3 length: 14

CDR3 protein: CASSIGTERMTEAFF
CDR3 DNA: TGTGCCAGTAGTATAGGGACAGAAAGGATGACTGAAGCTTTCTTT
clone size: .
J gene: TRBJ1-1
D gene: .
V gene: TRBV19
CDR3 length: 15

CDR3 protein: CASSLYRGKDTEAFF
CDR3 DNA: TGTGCCAGCAGTTTATACAGGGGTAAGGACACTGAAGCTTTCTTT
clone size: few
J gene: TRBJ1-1
D gene: TRBD1
V gene: TRBV28
CDR3 length: 15

CDR3 protein: CASSLARSGETQYF
CDR3 DNA: TGTGCCAGCAGCTTGGCAAGATCCGGAGAGACCCAGTACTTC
clone size: .
J gene: TRBJ2-5
D gene: .
V gene: TRBV5-6
CDR3 length: 14

CDR3 protein: CASSTIIAGNSNQPQHF
CDR3 DNA: TGTGCCAGTAGTACGATCATCGCAGGAAATAGCAATCAGCCCCAGCATTTT
clone size: few
J gene: TRBJ1-5
D gene: .
V gene: TRBV19
CDR3 length: 17

CDR3 protein: CASSQELAGAGYEQYF
CDR3 DNA: TGCGCCAGCAGCCAAGAGCTAGCGGGAGCGGGTTACGAGCAGTACTTC
clone size: .
J gene: TRBJ2-7
D gene: TRBD2
V gene: TRBV4-1
CDR3 length: 16

CDR3 protein: CASSSGQGDAGELFF
CDR3 DNA: TGTGCCAGTAGTTCTGGACAGGGGGACGCCGGGGAGCTGTTTTTT
clone size: .
J gene: TRBJ2-2
D gene: TRBD1
V gene: TRBV19
CDR3 length: 15

CDR3 protein: CASSLKGQGNEKLFF
CDR3 DNA: TGTGCCAGCAGCTTAAAAGGACAGGGTAATGAAAAACTGTTTTTT
clone size: few
J gene: TRBJ1-4
D gene: TRBD1
V gene: TRBV7-9
CDR3 length: 15

CDR3 protein: CASSPDTLYTEAFF
CDR3 DNA: TGTGCCAGCTCACCGGACACGTTATACACTGAAGCTTTCTTT
clone size: .
J gene: TRBJ1-1
D gene: .
V gene: TRBV18
CDR3 length: 14

CDR3 protein: CSGGRDSYEQYF
CDR3 DNA: TGCAGCGGAGGACGGGACTCCTACGAGCAGTACTTC
clone size: .
J gene: TRBJ2-7
D gene: .
V gene: TRBV29-1
CDR3 length: 12

CDR3 protein: CASSLRSGQSTDTQYF
CDR3 DNA: TGTGCCAGCAGCCTTAGGTCGGGACAGAGCACAGATACGCAGTATTTT
clone size: few
J gene: TRBJ2-3
D gene: TRBD1
V gene: TRBV5-6
CDR3 length: 16

CDR3 protein: CASSPRSQGWNSPLHF
CDR3 DNA: TGTGCCAGCAGTCCCCGATCACAGGGTTGGAATTCACCCCTCCACTTT
clone size: once
J gene: TRBJ1-6
D gene: .
V gene: TRBV27
CDR3 length: 16

CDR3 protein: CASRQQPGAGELFF
CDR3 DNA: TGTGCCAGCAGACAGCAGCCCGGGGCCGGGGAGCTGTTTTTT
clone size: few
J gene: TRBJ2-2
D gene: .
V gene: TRBV7-3
CDR3 length: 14

CDR3 protein: CASWRLAANTGELFF
CDR3 DNA: TGTGCCAGCTGGCGACTAGCGGCGAACACCGGGGAGCTGTTTTTT
clone size: once
J gene: TRBJ2-2
D gene: TRBD2
V gene: TRBV6-4
CDR3 length: 15

CDR3 protein: CAISDGGGLTDTQYF
CDR3 DNA: TGTGCCATCAGTGATGGCGGGGGTCTCACAGATACGCAGTATTTT
clone size: .
J gene: TRBJ2-3
D gene: TRBD2
V gene: TRBV10-3
CDR3 length: 15

CDR3 protein: CASSLINRGGGQPQHF
CDR3 DNA: TGTGCCAGCAGCCTGATTAATAGGGGAGGTGGTCAGCCCCAGCATTTT
clone size: .
J gene: TRBJ1-5
D gene: .
V gene: TRBV7-2
CDR3 length: 16

CDR3 protein: CASSKADTGELFF
CDR3 DNA: TGTGCCAGCAGTAAGGCGGACACCGGGGAGCTGTTTTTT
clone size: .
J gene: TRBJ2-2
D gene: .
V gene: TRBV6-1
CDR3 length: 13

CDR3 protein: CATRDRGSNEQFF
CDR3 DNA: TGTGCCACTAGGGACAGGGGATCTAATGAGCAGTTCTTC
clone size: .
J gene: TRBJ2-1
D gene: TRBD1
V gene: TRBV7-6
CDR3 length: 13

CDR3 protein: CASSLAEAGQGIPYYGYTF
CDR3 DNA: TGTGCCAGCAGCTTAGCAGAGGCGGGACAGGGGATCCCTTACTATGGCTACACCTTC
clone size: .
J gene: TRBJ1-2
D gene: TRBD1
V gene: TRBV7-8
CDR3 length: 19